The 18 T cell receptor beta chains given below trace back to one sample, sequenced in a study of blood T cell repertoires in COVID-19. Data came from immunoSEQ multiplex PCR; TCRdb stores just in-frame clones and leaves some out. Of 250,000 to 300,000 clones listed, approximately 86% are singletons. The specimen was peripheral blood. The receptors come from a woman aged 45-65 years who had recovered from COVID-19.

The genes are TRBV20-1 and TRBJ2-7, with D maybe TRBD1 (5 bases). Germline V gene sequence: CDR1 DFQATT, CDR2 SNEGSKA (reference sequence). Trimming left V 3 bases short and J 5 bases short, with 11 bases between. CDR3 length: 12 amino acids. CDR3 nucleotides: TGCAGTGCTAGTAGTGGGGCGCACGAGCAGTACTTC. Protein product: CSASSGAHEQYF.

The rearrangement joins TRBV27 to TRBJ2-7, with D maybe TRBD1 (5 bases). The V end was cut by 3 bases, the J end by 1 base, with 13 bases between. The length of the CDR3 is 15 residues. Germline-derived CDR1 and CDR2 are MNHEY and SMNVEV (reference sequence). In DNA, the CDR3 is TGTGCCAGCAGTTTGGGGCAGGCTAAATCCTACGAGCAGTACTTC. This encodes CASSLGQAKSYEQYF.

The chain uses TRBV29-1 and TRBJ1-5; no clear D. This CDR3 is 13 amino acids long. V was pared by 3 bases and J by 6 bases, with 12 bases between. The germline V gene encodes CDR1 SQVTM and CDR2 ANQGSEA. The CDR3 DNA follows: TGCAGCGTTGAGACGGGGATCGGTCAGCCCCAGCATTTT. Encoded protein: CSVETGIGQPQHF.

The chain recombines TRBV7-9 with TRBJ1-1, with D perhaps matching TRBD1 (6 bases). Germline CDR1 and CDR2: SEHNR and FQNEAQ (reference sequence). The length of the CDR3 is 15 residues. The V gene lost 7 bases and the J gene lost 10 bases, with 25 bases spanning the gap. The CDR3: CASNPPHRVIRGAFF. The CDR3 DNA reads TGTGCCAGCAACCCACCTCACAGGGTGATTCGTGGAGCTTTCTTT.

This chain links TRBV30 with TRBJ1-5; possibly TRBD1 for D (5 bases). The germline V gene encodes CDR1 GTSNPN and CDR2 SVGIG (reference sequence). The CDR3 is 13 amino acids. V was pared by 4 bases and J by 7 bases, with 14 bases between. CDR3 sequence reads: CAWNEQGTQPQHF. The DNA for the CDR3 is TGTGCCTGGAACGAGCAGGGTACCCAGCCCCAGCATTTT.

The chain links TRBV5-1 to TRBJ1-1; D is unclear. The CDR3 totals 14 residues. Looked up from germline, CDR1 is SGHRS and CDR2 is YFSETQ. Between the trimmed V and J ends, which lost 5 bases and 4 bases, there was a span of 15 bases. The CDR3 bases are TGCGCCAGCAGGGAGGCCCTGGGCGGCACTGAAGCTTTCTTT. Translated, it gives CASREALGGTEAFF.

CDR3 sequence reads: CATVRTSGSTGELFF. The CDR3 coding sequence is TGTGCTACCGTCCGGACTAGCGGGAGCACCGGGGAGCTGTTTTTT. This chain uses TRBV7-7 with TRBJ2-2, with 13 bases fitting TRBD2. Germline loops: CDR1 SSHAT, CDR2 FNYEAQ (reference sequence). The CDR3 has 15 residues.

The chain joins TRBV27 to TRBJ2-7; a possible D gene is TRBD1 (5 bases). Trimming took 8 bases from V and 2 from J, leaving 22 bases between them. This CDR3 comprises 16 residues. Per the germline V gene, CDR1 is MNHEY and CDR2 is SMNVEV (reference sequence). The CDR3 loop is CASGGVWGSRAYEQYF. The CDR3 DNA reads TGTGCCAGCGGCGGCGTCTGGGGCAGCCGCGCCTACGAGCAGTACTTC.

In this sample, this clone turned up a few times. The rearrangement joins TRBV20-1 to TRBJ1-1; D remains unclear. V was clipped by 3 bases and J by 0 bases, with 8 bases between them. The CDR3 loop spans 13 amino acids. Germline values: CDR1 DFQATT, CDR2 SNEGSKA (reference sequence). The CDR3: CSASTRMNTEAFF. CDR3 coding DNA: TGCAGTGCTAGTACCAGGATGAACACTGAAGCTTTCTTT.

The chain is built from TRBV7-9 and TRBJ2-7; 7 bases align to TRBD1. J lost 0 bases, V lost 5 bases, and 4 bases had no gene match. This CDR3 comprises 14 residues. Germline CDR1 reads SEHNR; CDR2 reads FQNEAQ (reference sequence). CDR3 loop: CASSLRTGSYEQYF. CDR3 DNA: TGTGCCAGCAGCCTAAGGACAGGCTCCTACGAGCAGTACTTC.

This clone was seen once. The J gene is TRBJ1-5, the V gene TRBV19; possible D gene TRBD1, 5 bases. Germline assignment: CDR1 LNHDA and CDR2 SQIVND (reference sequence). Trimming took 7 bases from V and 1 from J, leaving 20 bases between them. The CDR3 is made up of 17 amino acids. CDR3 DNA: TGTGCCAGTACCCCCCCGGGGGGGGGACTCAGCAATCAGCCCCAGCATTTT. It specifies CASTPPGGGLSNQPQHF. Combining the CDR3 with reference TRBV19 and TRBJ1-5 gives the whole variable domain DGGITQSPKYLFRKEGQNVTLSCEQNLNHDAMYWYRQDPGQGLRLIYYSQIVNDFQKGDIAEGYSVSREKKESFPLTVTSAQKNPTAFYLCASTPPGGGLSNQPQHFGDGTRLSIL.

This clone was observed a few times. The V and J genes are TRBV7-2 and TRBJ2-5, with a possible D match to TRBD1 (5 bases). This CDR3 region has 16 residues. Germline CDR1 is SGHTA and CDR2 is FQGNSA. V dropped 0 bases and J dropped 0 bases, with 11 bases sitting between them. The CDR3 coding sequence is TGTGCCAGCAGCTTAGCGCTTACAGGCCACCAAGAGACCCAGTACTTC. As protein: CASSLALTGHQETQYF.

The chain combines TRBV24-1 with TRBJ2-2; 12 bases are shared with TRBD1. Germline lookup yields CDR1 KGHDR and CDR2 SFDVKD. J was trimmed by 6 bases and V by 0 bases; bases with no gene match: 16. The CDR3 is made up of 21 amino acids. CDR3 in DNA: TGTGCCACCAGTGATTTGTTTCCTGAATTCCGGGACAGGGGGCGATCCGGGGAGCTGTTTTTT. This codes for CATSDLFPEFRDRGRSGELFF.

The rearrangement joins TRBV28 to TRBJ2-5; the match to TRBD1 covers 7 bases. V was clipped by 2 bases and J by 5 bases; unmatched bases: 8. The CDR3 loop spans 15 amino acids. The germline V gene encodes CDR1 MDHEN and CDR2 SYDVKM. In DNA, the CDR3 is TGTGCCAGCAGTTTAACCCACAGGGGTAGGGAGACCCAGTACTTC. This encodes CASSLTHRGRETQYF.

This clone was counted once. The chain is built from TRBV5-1 and TRBJ1-2; no reliable D call. The CDR3 runs 13 residues. CDR1 and CDR2 (germline): SGHRS, YFSETQ. Trimming took off 2 bases at V and 3 bases at J, with 8 bases between the two ends. The CDR3 coding sequence is TGCGCCAGCAGCTTAGCGGACGACTATGGCTACACCTTC. Its translation: CASSLADDYGYTF.

The V gene is TRBV5-6, the J gene TRBJ2-7; tentative D call: TRBD2 (6 bases). Germline CDR1 and CDR2: SGHDT and YYEEEE. The CDR3 covers 14 residues. The germline V and J ends were trimmed by 0 bases and 3 bases, with 10 bases remaining between them. DNA for the CDR3: TGTGCCAGCAGCTTGGTGGGGAGGAGCTACGAGCAGTACTTC. This gives the protein CASSLVGRSYEQYF.

The V and J genes are TRBV4-3 and TRBJ2-1; TRBD2 aligns across 12 bases. The CDR3 sequence is 16 residues long. Germline loops: CDR1 LGHNA, CDR2 YSLEER. V dropped 1 base and J dropped 2; count of bases not matched to a gene: 0. The CDR3 here is CASSQGTSGAYNEQFF. In nucleotides, the CDR3 is TGCGCCAGCAGCCAAGGGACTAGCGGGGCCTACAATGAGCAGTTCTTC.

The genes are TRBV2 and TRBJ2-7, with 10 nucleotides matching TRBD1. Germline assignment: CDR1 SNHLY and CDR2 FYNNEI. V was clipped by 7 bases and J by 8 bases; unmatched bases: 11. This CDR3 region has 14 residues. In DNA form, the CDR3 reads TGTGCCAGCACTCCGGGACAGGGGATTAGGAAGCAGTACTTC. Translation gives CASTPGQGIRKQYF.